This T cell receptor (beta chain) was obtained from a study of shared clonotypes between healthy human individuals. This table comes from immunoSEQ multiplex PCR, and its TCRdb copy is limited to in-frame clones, with some not included. Counted here are about 1 million clones, around 74% occurring once; the ten biggest clones make up about 1.4%. All participating donors were Caucasian adults from Nashville, Tennessee. The origin of this receptor is a young man in good health. Sequences were obtained from memory CD4+ T cells sorted from blood. Subset here: CD45RA-negative fraction.

CDR3: CASSTKTGVLEQFF. CDR3 nucleotides: TGTGCCAGCAGCACTAAAACAGGGGTCCTGGAGCAGTTCTTC. The chain employs TRBV7-2 and TRBJ2-1; 7 nucleotides agree with TRBD1. Trimming took 5 bases from V and 10 from J; bases not matched to a gene: 11. Germline V gene sequence: CDR1 SGHTA, CDR2 FQGNSA. This CDR3 has 14 amino acids. Variable domain in full (rest from reference TRBV7-2 and TRBJ2-1): GAGVSQSPSNKVTEKGKDVELRCDPISGHTALYWYRQSLGQGLEFLIYFQGNSAPDKSGLPSDRFSAERTGGSVSTLTIQRTQQEDSAVYLCASSTKTGVLEQFFGPGTRLTVL.